This note documents a single T cell receptor (beta chain) sequence. The clone's antigen remains unknown. No per-base quality is available; no much larger clone lies one base away. The sample belongs to a study of cytomegalovirus exposure and HLA in healthy donors (dated by TCRdb to 2017 to 2019). For context, the study as a whole: An earlier analysis of 587 of the donors reported 250 to 350 Gb of sequence data and around 120 million unique TCR beta sequences obtained from about 180 million T cells. Roughly 300 gigabases of sequencing data and approximately 80 million unique TCR sequences were included in an early release covering around 600 HLA-typed donors. Of the 398 genotyped donors, 65% to 90% fell in the genetic ancestry cluster associated with self-reported Caucasian donors. The study aimed to test whether signatures of past pathogen exposure could be identified by cataloging public T cell receptors. Using immunosequencing, the study profiled T cell repertoires from about 620 subjects and related those repertoires to cytomegalovirus serostatus. Besides the first cohort of under 700 subjects, a separate validation cohort made up of over 95 different subjects was used. To predict cytomegalovirus infection status, the study brought together high-throughput TCR immunosequencing, statistical association of individual TCRs with disease status, and machine learning. In a later analysis, previously published TCR beta repertoires from 550 to 750 donors were re-analyzed and high-resolution HLA genotyping was added so that TCR occurrence patterns could be studied. The later analysis used no new phenotypic data to find candidate immune exposures, relying instead on TCR beta sequences and their occurrence across donors. An earlier analysis of roughly 580 of the donors used high-throughput TCR beta sequencing to judge whether each TCR beta V gene segment behaved as functional or pseudogenic. Alongside the repertoire data, information on donor age, sex, ethnicity and CMV serostatus was compiled. A later genetic analysis took genome-wide SNP genotypes for about 55% of the 666 donors and used that subset as a discovery cohort. Every discovery cohort repertoire had been produced on one sequencing platform. Both class I and class II loci were covered by HLA typing, at four-digit resolution. The number of donors typed differed by locus, with roughly 620-630 for A, B, C, DRB1 and DQB1, over 500 for DQA1, approximately 580 for DPA1, and 450 to 480 for DPB1. Roughly five DR-DQ haplotypes were treated as single units for association and clustering because of strong linkage in the cohort. Among about 400 genotyped donors of the cohort, an average of approximately 240,000 unique TCR beta nucleotide sequences was sequenced per donor, of which 15% to 20% were non-productive. On the study overall, not on this receptor specifically: Because HLA typing was unavailable for some donors at each locus, only the typed subset was used in association tests. Correlated functional status among segregating V segments might be attributable to linkage disequilibrium, but an unknown experimental factor could not be ruled out. According to a later genetic analysis, donors in an Asian-associated ancestry cluster had fewer N-insertions in productive TCRs than the approximately 630-donor mean. According to the authors, the approach could potentially be generalized to other disease states and immunological phenotypes. Some IMGT-functional V segments, including TRBV6-2 and TRBV6-3, could not be distinguished by the 87-base-pair reads and were therefore excluded. The cohort was sequenced for TCR beta chains only, and without alpha or paired-chain data the features that could be detected were limited. Roughly uniform sequencing depth across donors was assumed in presence/absence analyses, although this assumption may not hold. A cluster of highly shared sequence variants was judged likely to be a technical artifact of the sequencing pipeline. The study gave a list of under 200 TCR beta chains associated with cytomegalovirus. A further reported finding was that TCR beta sequences accurately predicted the HLA-A and HLA-B alleles for most subjects in the first cohort. Because counts were too low, seventeen rarely observed V segments, including chromosome 9 orphons, were left out of the earlier analysis of 587 of the donors. Assigning TCR associations to individual alleles was difficult when HLA alleles, especially DR and DQ, strongly co-occurred. Immune exposure information for the cohort was limited to CMV serostatus. In a later analysis, several top co-occurrence clusters were reported to appear linked to parvovirus B19, influenza, CMV and Epstein-Barr virus. A later analysis associated 16,951 TCR beta sequences with specific HLA alleles at a false discovery rate of 0.05. A few of the identified cytomegalovirus-associated TCR beta chains were confirmed in vitro to be specific for cytomegalovirus antigens. Compared with equally common non-associated chains, HLA-associated TCR beta chains in a later analysis were more clonally expanded and had lower generation probabilities. According to a later analysis, most CMV-associated TCR beta chains appeared to be HLA-restricted, and the HLA associations seemed to be driven largely by CMV exposure. Most TCR sequences were observed very rarely across donors, whereas some public TCRs were present in many individuals. In an earlier analysis of 587 of the donors, most TCR beta V segments appeared in productive rearrangements about 90% or about 30% of the time, broadly matching IMGT annotations. Cytomegalovirus status was reported to be diagnosed by the classifier with high specificity and sensitivity in both the original and validation cohorts. In a later genetic analysis, a missense DCLRE1C variant was associated with V-gene and J-gene trimming of TCR beta chains, and the association was replicated in an independent cohort. According to a later analysis, TCR association rates differed among HLA loci, with DRB1 alleles showing the most associated TCRs and HLA-C alleles showing the fewest.

The germline V end is reduced by 1 base and the J end by 2 bases; junction bases left unmatched: 7. The CDR3 numbers 16 residues from cysteine through phenylalanine. CDR3 DNA only is kept here, 48 bases in frame from base 1. CDR1 and CDR2 are read off the germline V gene as MGHRA and YSYEKL. The cohort comprised approximately 700 healthy bone marrow donors. At the time of sampling, every cohort member was nominally healthy, though immune exposures that went unrecorded were likely present. The donor tested CMV seronegative and was one of the 352 seronegative cohort members. Each donor provided a peripheral blood sample, and peripheral blood mononuclear cells were used for TCR beta sequencing. Genomic DNA extraction from the blood cell samples was performed with the Qiagen DNeasy Blood Extraction Kit. The library was produced with the immunoSEQ multiplex PCR assay. For the multiplex PCR, a mixture combining 60 forward primers for TCR Vbeta segments and 13 reverse primers for TCR Jbeta segments was used. The CDR3 region of rearranged TCR beta genes was amplified from genomic DNA by a multiplex PCR assay. The Illumina HiSeq System was used to sequence the amplified TCR beta libraries as 87-base-pair reads. The study's own analysis went as follows. In a later analysis, some 80 million unique TCR beta chains were counted across the 666 repertoires, and around 10 million of these chains were shared by at least two donors. Raw reads were error-corrected and collapsed into unique sequences by a nearest-neighbor algorithm in which closely related sequences were merged to remove PCR and sequencing errors. V, D and J gene segments were assigned by aligning CDR3 sequences to IMGT reference sequences. For a sequence to be retained, at least a six-nucleotide match to both a V gene segment and a J gene segment was required. A rearrangement counted as productive if the CDR3 had no stop codons and remained in frame with V and J, and every other rearrangement counted as non-productive. CDR3 was defined according to IMGT convention as the region running from the second conserved V-encoded cysteine to the conserved J-encoded phenylalanine. The earlier analysis of 587 of the donors excluded sequences that lacked an unambiguous match to a single V gene segment. In an earlier analysis of some 590 of the donors, a V segment was called functional when productive rearrangements were above 56.7%, and segregating when the standard deviation between donors exceeded 5%. To diagnose cytomegalovirus status from the catalog of TCR beta chain sequences, a statistical classification framework was built. A later analysis assigned V and J genes by comparing TCR nucleotide sequences with IMGT/GENE-DB human TR gene sequences. The TCRdist pipeline was used in a later analysis to assign CDR3 sequences and most-parsimonious VDJ recombination scenarios. In a later analysis, every TCR beta chain was defined by the combination of its CDR3 amino acid sequence and its V-gene family, and reads without a unique V-gene family were dropped. In a later analysis, around 600 highly shared, low-generation-probability nucleotide sequences were removed to address suspected cross-contamination and a sequencing artifact. A later analysis calculated a clonal expansion index for each public chain from normalized within-repertoire ranks of inferred template counts. Generation probabilities in a later analysis came from a VDJ recombination model fitted to out-of-frame rearrangements, and those results were checked against IGoR. In a later analysis, hypergeometric tests were used to score TCR-TCR, TCR-HLA and TCR-CMV co-occurrence, with a repertoire-size bias correction applied to TCR pairs. False discovery rates were estimated in a later analysis by permuting HLA or CMV assignments 20 times. A later analysis grouped co-occurring TCRs with DBSCAN, adding TCRdist sequence similarity when clustering within HLA-allele-positive subsets. Repertoires with fewer than 30,000 or more than 120,000 public chains, plus five repertoires with anomalous nucleotide sharing, were excluded from co-occurrence clustering. TCRdb stores this immuneACCESS table with in-frame sequences only. Part of the clones is absent; in the studies checked, under half of the shortfall reflects unresolved V genes, and no reason is known for the rest. V, J and clone size derive from that table, while D and trimming were established from the DNA sequence. Within this sample are about 200,000 clones, with 70% to 80% of them counted one time only. The biggest ten clones account for under 3% of the sample.

The sequencing input was PBMCs. The receptor comes from a woman aged 30 to 39 in good health and CMV-seronegative. The V gene is TRBV4-1 and the J gene is TRBJ2-5; TRBD2 agrees with 7 junctional bases. The DNA sequence is as follows: TGCGCCAGCAGCCAAGGGGTAGCGGGTTATCAAGAGACCCAGTACTTC. It codes for CASSQGVAGYQETQYF.